The 21 T cell receptor beta chains in this list originate from one sample, sequenced in a study of cytomegalovirus exposure and HLA in healthy donors. In the PCR, 60 Vbeta and 13 Jbeta primers were used. Profiled with immunoSEQ multiplex PCR; TCRdb holds only in-frame clones, not every one. This sample has 100,000 to 140,000 clones, with approximately 80% found just once. Sequencing used PBMCs. The origin of the receptors is a male donor in good health and CMV-seronegative.

The rearrangement joins TRBV18 to TRBJ2-5; D is unresolved. The CDR3 length is 14 residues. The V end was cut by 3 bases, the J end by 1 base, with 9 bases between. CDR1 is KGHSH and CDR2 is LQKENI in the germline V gene. In DNA form, the CDR3 reads TGTGCCAGCTCACCCCAAAGCACCCAAGAGACCCAGTACTTC. This gives the protein CASSPQSTQETQYF.

The V call is TRBV30, the J call TRBJ2-2, with TRBD1 identical over 7 bases. V gave up 5 bases and J gave up 2 bases; unmatched junction bases: 5. The CDR3 spans 14 residues. Germline CDR1 is GTSNPN and CDR2 is SVGIG (reference sequence). The CDR3, as DNA: TGTGCCTGGGCCGGGGACAGTAACACCGGGGAGCTGTTTTTT. Protein sequence: CAWAGDSNTGELFF. Drawing the rest from reference TRBV30 and TRBJ2-2, the complete variable domain is SQTIHQWPATLVQPVGSPLSLECTVEGTSNPNLYWYRQAAGRGLQLLFYSVGIGQISSEVPQNLSASRPQDRQFILSSKKLLLSDSGFYLCAWAGDSNTGELFFGEGSRLTVL.

The V call is TRBV28, the J call TRBJ2-7, with TRBD2 matching over 11 bases. This CDR3 contains 18 residues. In germline, CDR1 is MDHEN, CDR2 SYDVKM. The V segment lost 5 bases and the J segment 4 bases; nucleotides outside the gene matches: 16. The CDR3 bases are TGTGCCAGCAGTGTGATTTCCCCCGGACTAGCGGGCTTTTACGAGCAGTACTTC. Translated: CASSVISPGLAGFYEQYF.

The gene calls are TRBV4-1 and TRBJ1-5, with TRBD1 identical over 7 bases. Trimming removed 1 base from V and 5 bases from J; junction bases left unmatched: 8. Germline CDR1 reads MGHRA; CDR2 reads YSYEKL. The CDR3 totals 16 residues. CDR3: CASSQGIFQGDQPQHF. The CDR3 DNA follows: TGCGCCAGCAGCCAAGGGATATTTCAGGGGGATCAGCCCCAGCATTTT.

The gene calls are TRBV2 and TRBJ1-2, with D tentatively TRBD1 (5 bases). CDR1 is SNHLY, CDR2 FYNNEI, per germline. CDR3 length equals 11 residues. The V and J ends lost 6 bases and 7 bases respectively, with 9 bases between them. The CDR3 sequence is CASRTVPGYTF. In nucleotides, the CDR3 is TGTGCCAGCAGGACAGTTCCTGGCTACACCTTC.

This clone has a handful of counts. The chain joins TRBV25-1 to TRBJ2-3, with 8 positions matching TRBD1. The ends lost 3 bases at V and 2 bases at J; junction bases unmatched: 4. Germline V gene data show CDR1 as MGHDK and CDR2 as SYGVNS. This CDR3 has 15 residues. The CDR3 sequence is CASSETGVYTDTQYF. CDR3 coding DNA: TGTGCCAGCAGTGAGACAGGGGTTTACACAGATACGCAGTATTTT. Supplemented by reference TRBV25-1 and TRBJ2-3, the full variable domain reads EADIYQTPRYLVIGTGKKITLECSQTMGHDKMYWYQQDPGMELHLIHYSYGVNSTEKGDLSSESTVSRIRTEHFPLTLESARPSHTSQYLCASSETGVYTDTQYFGPGTRLTVL.

The genes are TRBV18 and TRBJ1-1; 8 positions agree with TRBD1. J lost 4 bases, V lost 3 bases, and 10 bases had no gene match. The germline V gene has CDR1 KGHSH and CDR2 LQKENI. The CDR3 totals 16 residues. DNA of the CDR3: TGTGCCAGCTCACCGAACCCGACAGGGGCCACCACTGAAGCTTTCTTT. This translates into CASSPNPTGATTEAFF.

The chain is built from TRBV9 and TRBJ2-5; unclear D gene. CDR1 is SGDLS, CDR2 YYNGEE, per germline. V lost 1 base and J 5 bases, leaving 9 bases between the germline ends. This CDR3 has 13 amino acids. CDR3 DNA sequence: TGTGCCAGCAGCGTATTTGGCACGGAGACCCAGTACTTC. Amino acid sequence: CASSVFGTETQYF. Complete variable domain (other parts from reference TRBV9 and TRBJ2-5): DSGVTQTPKHLITATGQRVTLRCSPRSGDLSVYWYQQSLDQGLQFLIQYYNGEERAKGNILERFSAQQFPDLHSELNLSSLELGDSALYFCASSVFGTETQYFGPGTRLLVL.

This clone was recorded only once. The V gene is TRBV5-1, the J gene TRBJ2-5; TRBD1 matches at 7 bases. The CDR3 consists of 15 residues. Germline CDR1 SGHRS, CDR2 YFSETQ. V lost 4 bases to trimming and J lost 1 base; unmatched junction nucleotides: 7. CDR3 DNA: TGCGCCAGCAGCACCGGGACAGCGACCCAAGAGACCCAGTACTTC. The encoded protein is CASSTGTATQETQYF.

V and J are TRBV5-5 and TRBJ1-2, with 10 bases aligning to TRBD1. V shed 4 bases and J 8 bases; nucleotides not matched to a gene: 8. The CDR3 length is 14 residues. Per the germline V gene, CDR1 is SGHKS and CDR2 is YYEKEE (reference sequence). The CDR3 sequence is CASSRGDRGEGYTF. The CDR3, as DNA: TGTGCCAGCAGCCGGGGGGACAGGGGAGAAGGCTACACCTTC.

V gene TRBV27 combines with J gene TRBJ2-7, with 7 nucleotides matching TRBD1. CDR3 length equals 15 residues. V lost 6 bases to trimming and J lost 1 base; unmatched junction nucleotides: 9. CDR1 is MNHEY and CDR2 is SMNVEV in the germline V gene (reference sequence). CDR3 in amino acids: CASRGRQGDSYEQYF. CDR3 in DNA: TGTGCCAGCAGAGGGAGACAGGGAGATTCCTACGAGCAGTACTTC.

The sample holds one count of this clone. This rearrangement joins TRBV7-9 to TRBJ2-2; 7 nucleotides match TRBD1. Unmatched junction bases numbered 6, after V lost 2 bases and J lost 3 bases. Per germline, CDR1 SEHNR and CDR2 FQNEAQ (reference sequence). The CDR3 runs 16 residues. CDR3 in DNA: TGTGCCAGCAGCTTACCAGGGGGACGGCACACCGGGGAGCTGTTTTTT. It translates to CASSLPGGRHTGELFF.

This clone was picked up one time. The V call is TRBV15, the J call TRBJ2-7; 7 bases agree with TRBD2. This CDR3 is built from 16 residues. Germline CDR1 reads LNHNV; CDR2 reads YYDKDF (reference sequence). With 8 bases clipped from V and 2 bases from J, the junction kept 15 bases outside the gene matches. CDR3: CATRSREPGGTYEQYF. CDR3 bases: TGTGCCACCCGGAGCAGGGAACCGGGAGGCACCTACGAGCAGTACTTC.

The chain couples TRBV6-5 to TRBJ2-7; maybe TRBD2 (5 bases). V was cut by 0 bases and J by 2 bases, with 8 bases left in between. The CDR3 extends over 14 amino acids. The germline CDR1 and CDR2 sequences are MNHEY and SVGAGI. CDR3 amino acids: CASSYSGGPYEQYF. In DNA, the CDR3 is TGTGCCAGCAGTTACTCAGGAGGCCCCTACGAGCAGTACTTC.

This clone turned up a few times. The chain links TRBV15 to TRBJ2-3; 7 bases align to TRBD1. The V gene end was trimmed by 5 bases and the J gene end by 6 bases; junction bases not matched to a gene: 17. This CDR3 spans 17 amino acids. Germline V gives CDR1 LNHNV, CDR2 YYDKDF (reference sequence). This CDR3 reads CATSGRRQGLTTDTQYF. In DNA form, the CDR3 reads TGTGCCACCAGCGGTAGGAGACAGGGTTTGACAACGGATACGCAGTATTTT.

The chain employs TRBV7-6 and TRBJ2-2, with 7 bases fitting TRBD1. J gave up 4 bases and V 3 bases, and 2 bases lay outside the gene matches. Germline V gives CDR1 SGHVS, CDR2 FNYEAQ. This CDR3 region has 14 residues. This chain's CDR3 is CASSLGQSTGELFF. CDR3 bases: TGTGCCAGCAGCTTGGGACAGAGCACCGGGGAGCTGTTTTTT.

The sample holds a few counts of this clone. The V and J genes are TRBV5-1 and TRBJ2-3; weak D call: TRBD2 (6 bases). The CDR3 spans 16 residues. Germline V gives CDR1 SGHRS, CDR2 YFSETQ. The ends were cut back, 4 bases at V and 0 bases at J, with 15 bases in the middle. The CDR3 is CASSLARTTSTDTQYF. For the CDR3, the DNA is TGCGCCAGCAGCCTAGCGCGGACGACTAGCACAGATACGCAGTATTTT.

The CDR3 is CASSLVPRNEQFF. The CDR3 DNA reads TGTGCCAGCAGTTTAGTACCCAGAAATGAGCAGTTCTTC. The chain links TRBV27 to TRBJ2-1; D is unresolved. Germline V gives CDR1 MNHEY, CDR2 SMNVEV (reference sequence). Deletions cut 2 bases from V and 7 bases from J, with 9 bases between. The CDR3 has 13 amino acids.

Points on this clone: In the same sample, other DNA sequences code for this CDR3. The CDR3 here is CASSERGGYGYTF. CDR3 in DNA: TGTGCCAGCAGTGAAAGGGGAGGCTATGGCTACACCTTC. V is TRBV6-1 and J is TRBJ1-2; weak D call: TRBD1 (5 bases). Germline V gene sequence: CDR1 MNHNS, CDR2 SASEGT. The V end was cut by 2 bases, the J end by 4 bases, with 8 bases between. The CDR3 covers 13 residues.

This rearrangement joins TRBV6-1 to TRBJ2-1; 13 bases agree with TRBD2. Losses at the gene ends were 7 bases for V and 5 bases for J; bases not matched to a gene: 5. CDR3 size: 15 residues. Germline loops: CDR1 MNHNS, CDR2 SASEGT. CDR3: CASTRTSGSDNEQFF. In DNA form, the CDR3 reads TGTGCCAGCACTAGGACTAGCGGGAGTGACAATGAGCAGTTCTTC.

The chain recombines TRBV5-1 with TRBJ2-1; TRBD1 might be the D (6 bases). Trimming left V 8 bases short and J 0 bases short, with 15 bases between. The CDR3 length is 15 residues. Germline V gene sequence: CDR1 SGHRS, CDR2 YFSETQ. CDR3 sequence reads: CASTKADSSYNEQFF. The CDR3 DNA sequence: TGCGCCAGTACCAAGGCGGACAGCTCCTACAATGAGCAGTTCTTC.